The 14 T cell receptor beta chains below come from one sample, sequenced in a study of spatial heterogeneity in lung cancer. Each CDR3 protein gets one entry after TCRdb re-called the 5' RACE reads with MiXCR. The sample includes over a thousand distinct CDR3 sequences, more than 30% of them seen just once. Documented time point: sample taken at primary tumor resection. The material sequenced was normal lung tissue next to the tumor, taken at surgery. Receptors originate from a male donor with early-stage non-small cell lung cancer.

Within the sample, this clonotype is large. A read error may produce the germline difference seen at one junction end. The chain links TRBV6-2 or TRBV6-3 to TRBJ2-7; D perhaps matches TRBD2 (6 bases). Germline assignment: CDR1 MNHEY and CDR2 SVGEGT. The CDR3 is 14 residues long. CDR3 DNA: TGTGCCAACAGTTCCCGGACTACCCTCTACGAGCAGTACTTC. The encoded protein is CANSSRTTLYEQYF.

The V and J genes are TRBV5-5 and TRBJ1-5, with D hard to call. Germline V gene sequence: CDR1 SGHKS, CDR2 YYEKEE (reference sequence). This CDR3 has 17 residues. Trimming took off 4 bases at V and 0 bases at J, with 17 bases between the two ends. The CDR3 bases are TGTGCCAGCAGCCCTGATTTCGGGAAGTATAGCAATCAGCCCCAGCATTTT. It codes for CASSPDFGKYSNQPQHF. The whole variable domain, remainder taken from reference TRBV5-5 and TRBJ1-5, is DAGVTQSPTHLIKTRGQQVTLRCSPISGHKSVSWYQQVLGQGPQFIFQYYEKEERGRGNFPDRFSARQFPNYSSELNVNALLLGDSALYLCASSPDFGKYSNQPQHFGDGTRLSIL.

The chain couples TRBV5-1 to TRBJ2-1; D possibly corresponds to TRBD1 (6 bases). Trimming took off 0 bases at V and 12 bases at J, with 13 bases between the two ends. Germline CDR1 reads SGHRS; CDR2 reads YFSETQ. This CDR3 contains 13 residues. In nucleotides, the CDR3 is TGCGCCAGCAGCTTGGGAGGGACAAGACGGCAGTTCTTC. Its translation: CASSLGGTRRQFF.

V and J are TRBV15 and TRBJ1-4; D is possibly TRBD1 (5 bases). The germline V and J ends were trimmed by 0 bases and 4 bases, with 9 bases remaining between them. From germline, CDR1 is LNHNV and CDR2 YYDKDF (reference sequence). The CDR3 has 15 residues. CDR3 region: CATSRDRQINEKLFF. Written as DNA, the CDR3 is TGTGCCACCAGCAGAGATAGACAGATTAATGAAAAACTGTTTTTT. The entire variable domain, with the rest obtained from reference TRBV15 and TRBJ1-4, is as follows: DAMVIQNPRYQVTQFGKPVTLSCSQTLNHNVMYWYQQKSSQAPKLLFHYYDKDFNNEADTPDNFQSRRPNTSFCFLDIRSPGLGDTAMYLCATSRDRQINEKLFFGSGTQLSVL.

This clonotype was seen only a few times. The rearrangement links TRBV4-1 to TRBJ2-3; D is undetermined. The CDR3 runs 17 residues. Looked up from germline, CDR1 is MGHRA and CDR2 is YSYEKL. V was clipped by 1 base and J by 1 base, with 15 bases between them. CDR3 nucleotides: TGCGCCAGCAGCCAAGTTGTGACGACGGAACGCACAGATACGCAGTATTTT. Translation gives CASSQVVTTERTDTQYF.

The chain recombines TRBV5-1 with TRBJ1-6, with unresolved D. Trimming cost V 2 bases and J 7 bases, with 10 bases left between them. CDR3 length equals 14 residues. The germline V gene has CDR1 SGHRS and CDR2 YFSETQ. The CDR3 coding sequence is TGCGCCAGCAGCTTTGGACGGGAGAATTCACCCCTCCACTTT. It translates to CASSFGRENSPLHF.

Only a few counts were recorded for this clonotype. The CDR3 coding sequence is TGTGCCAGCAGCTTAGCGCCGGGGGCCCCAAACATTCAGTACTTC. Protein sequence: CASSLAPGAPNIQYF. The chain recombines TRBV7-2 with TRBJ2-4; D may match TRBD1 or TRBD2 (6 bases each). The length of the CDR3 is 15 residues. Trimming took 0 bases from V and 6 from J, leaving 12 bases between them. CDR1 is SGHTA and CDR2 is FQGNSA in the germline V gene.

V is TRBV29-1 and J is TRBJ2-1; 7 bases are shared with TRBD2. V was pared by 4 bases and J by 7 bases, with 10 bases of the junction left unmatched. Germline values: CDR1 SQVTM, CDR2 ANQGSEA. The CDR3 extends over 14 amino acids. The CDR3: CSVAAGASWNEQFF. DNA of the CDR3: TGCAGCGTTGCGGCGGGAGCTTCATGGAATGAGCAGTTCTTC.

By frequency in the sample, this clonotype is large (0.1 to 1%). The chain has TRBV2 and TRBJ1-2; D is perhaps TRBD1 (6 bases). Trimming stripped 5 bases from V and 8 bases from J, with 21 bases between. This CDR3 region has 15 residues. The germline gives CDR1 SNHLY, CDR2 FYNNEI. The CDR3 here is CASSFRGGADEGYTF. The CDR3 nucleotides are TGTGCCAGCAGTTTCCGAGGGGGGGCGGATGAAGGCTACACCTTC.

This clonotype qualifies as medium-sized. CDR3 region: CASSETGQVYNEQFF. The CDR3 DNA sequence: TGTGCCAGCTCAGAAACGGGACAGGTATACAATGAGCAGTTCTTC. This chain links TRBV18 with TRBJ2-1; 8 bases fit TRBD1. This CDR3 comprises 15 residues. Germline CDR1 KGHSH, CDR2 LQKENI. V dropped 5 bases and J dropped 4; count of bases not matched to a gene: 7.

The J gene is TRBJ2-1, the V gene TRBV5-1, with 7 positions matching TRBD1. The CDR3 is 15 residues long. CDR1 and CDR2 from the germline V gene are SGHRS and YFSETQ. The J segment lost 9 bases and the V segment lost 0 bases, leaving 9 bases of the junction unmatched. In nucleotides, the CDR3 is TGCGCCAGCAGCTTGGCCCTAAAAGGGGGCGGTGAGCAGTTCTTC. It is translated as CASSLALKGGGEQFF.

The chain's CDR3 is CASSLAQGESIEQYF. The CDR3 bases are TGTGCCAGCAGCTTGGCCCAGGGAGAGAGTATAGAGCAGTACTTC. The chain has TRBV5-5 and TRBJ2-7; D is perhaps TRBD1 or TRBD2 (5 bases each). The V gene's germline CDR1 is SGHKS and CDR2 YYEKEE (reference sequence). Trimming took off 0 bases at V and 7 bases at J, with 17 bases between the two ends. The CDR3 is 15 amino acids.

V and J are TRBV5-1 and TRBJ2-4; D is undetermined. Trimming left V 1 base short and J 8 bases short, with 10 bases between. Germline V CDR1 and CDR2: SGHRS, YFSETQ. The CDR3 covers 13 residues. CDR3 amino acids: CASSLSQVDIQYF. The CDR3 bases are TGCGCCAGCAGCTTGTCCCAGGTTGACATTCAGTACTTC.

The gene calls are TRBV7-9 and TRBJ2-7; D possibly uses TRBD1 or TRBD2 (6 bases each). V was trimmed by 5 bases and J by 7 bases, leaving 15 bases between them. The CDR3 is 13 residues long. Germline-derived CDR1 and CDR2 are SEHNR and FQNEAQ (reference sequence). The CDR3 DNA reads TGTGCCAGCAGCCTGCTTGGGGGGCGGGAGCAGTACTTC. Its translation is CASSLLGGREQYF.